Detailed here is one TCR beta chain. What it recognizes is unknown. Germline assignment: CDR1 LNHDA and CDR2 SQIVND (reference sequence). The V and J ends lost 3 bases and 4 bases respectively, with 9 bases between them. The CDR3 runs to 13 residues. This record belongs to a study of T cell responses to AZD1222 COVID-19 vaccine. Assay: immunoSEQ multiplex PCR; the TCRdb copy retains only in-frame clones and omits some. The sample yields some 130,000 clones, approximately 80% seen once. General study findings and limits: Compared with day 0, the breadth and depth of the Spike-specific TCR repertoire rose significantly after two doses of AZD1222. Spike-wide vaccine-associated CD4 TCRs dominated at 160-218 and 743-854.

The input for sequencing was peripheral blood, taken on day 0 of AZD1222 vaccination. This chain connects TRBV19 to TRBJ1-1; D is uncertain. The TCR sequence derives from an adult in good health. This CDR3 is CASSIRVATEAFF. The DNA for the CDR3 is TGTGCCAGTAGTATCAGAGTGGCCACTGAAGCTTTCTTT.